This T cell receptor beta chain was sequenced for a study of T cells expressing NK-cell markers. TCRdb reprocessed the 5' RACE reads, keeping one entry per CDR3 protein, no DNA. The table lists around 470,000 distinct CDR3 sequences. The germline CDR1 and CDR2 sequences are MRHNA and SNTAGT. The CDR3 covers 15 residues. Sequenced material: blood T cells: a sorted CD56 or NKG2C T cell subset, CD4+ or CD8+ T cells, or bulk PBMC T cells (not recorded which). V and J are TRBV6-4 and TRBJ2-2; TCRdb's D call of TRBD2 is untestable without DNA. This sequence originates from a woman aged 45-65 years in good health. CDR3 protein: CASSDSISGTGELFF.